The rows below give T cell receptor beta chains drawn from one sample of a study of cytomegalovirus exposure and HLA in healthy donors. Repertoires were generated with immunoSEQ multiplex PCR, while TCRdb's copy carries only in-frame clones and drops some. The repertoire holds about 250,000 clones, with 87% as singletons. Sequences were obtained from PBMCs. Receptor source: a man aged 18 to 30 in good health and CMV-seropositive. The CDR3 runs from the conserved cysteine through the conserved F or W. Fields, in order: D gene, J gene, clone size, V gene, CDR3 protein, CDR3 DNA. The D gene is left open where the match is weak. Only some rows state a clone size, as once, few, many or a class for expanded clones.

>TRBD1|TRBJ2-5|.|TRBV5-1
CASSHQGVQETQYF
TGCGCCAGCAGCCATCAGGGGGTGCAAGAGACCCAGTACTTC
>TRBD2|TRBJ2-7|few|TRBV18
CASSPPGLAGYEQYF
TGTGCCAGCTCACCCCCGGGACTAGCGGGCTACGAGCAGTACTTC
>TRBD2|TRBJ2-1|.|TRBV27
CASRGLAYNEQFF
TGTGCCAGCAGAGGACTAGCCTACAATGAGCAGTTCTTC
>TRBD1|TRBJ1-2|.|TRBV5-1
CASRPDRGTKGYTF
TGCGCCAGCAGACCGGACAGGGGAACGAAAGGCTACACCTTC
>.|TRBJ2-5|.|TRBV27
CASSPNQETQYF
TGTGCCAGCAGTCCAAATCAAGAGACCCAGTACTTC
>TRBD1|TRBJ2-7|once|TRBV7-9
CASSSDRGPSEQYF
TGTGCCAGCAGCTCGGACAGGGGTCCATCCGAGCAGTACTTC
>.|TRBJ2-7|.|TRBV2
CASSEYEQYF
TGTGCCAGCAGTGAGTACGAGCAGTACTTC
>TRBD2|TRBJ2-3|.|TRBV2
CASSAPGLAGATDTQYF
TGTGCCAGCAGTGCCCCGGGACTAGCGGGAGCAACAGATACGCAGTATTTT
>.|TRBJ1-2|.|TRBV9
CASSARMGGIPYGYTF
TGTGCCAGCAGCGCCCGGATGGGGGGCATCCCCTATGGCTACACCTTC
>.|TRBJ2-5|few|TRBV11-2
CASSRRAGTQYF
TGTGCCAGCAGCCGCCGAGCGGGGACCCAGTACTTC
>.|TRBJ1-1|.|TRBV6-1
CASTSQGGTEAFF
TGTGCCAGCACTAGCCAGGGTGGTACTGAAGCTTTCTTT
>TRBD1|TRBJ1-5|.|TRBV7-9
CASSTTGFDQPQHF
TGTGCCAGCAGCACGACAGGGTTCGATCAGCCCCAGCATTTT
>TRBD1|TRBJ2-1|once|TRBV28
CASSLLGQGNEQFF
TGTGCCAGCAGTTTATTGGGACAGGGCAATGAGCAGTTCTTC
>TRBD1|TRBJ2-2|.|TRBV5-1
CASSVDRSNTGELFF
TGCGCCAGCAGCGTGGACAGGTCGAACACCGGGGAGCTGTTTTTT
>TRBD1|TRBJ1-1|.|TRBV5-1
CASSTGQGMNTEAFF
TGCGCCAGCAGCACGGGACAGGGGATGAACACTGAAGCTTTCTTT
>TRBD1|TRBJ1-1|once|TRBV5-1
CASSYFGTGKAFF
TGCGCCAGCAGCTACTTCGGGACAGGGAAAGCTTTCTTT
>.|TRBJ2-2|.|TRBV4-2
CASSQLWAANTGELFF
TGTGCCAGCAGCCAACTGTGGGCGGCGAACACCGGGGAGCTGTTTTTT
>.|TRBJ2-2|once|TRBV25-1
CASSEYRLGGEHTGELFF
TGTGCCAGCAGTGAATATAGACTAGGAGGGGAGCACACCGGGGAGCTGTTTTTT
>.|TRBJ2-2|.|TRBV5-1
CASSSDGQSPTGELFF
TGCGCCAGCAGCTCCGACGGGCAATCTCCGACCGGGGAGCTGTTTTTT
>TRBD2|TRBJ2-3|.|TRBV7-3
CASSRGLAGLSTDTQYF
TGTGCCAGCAGCCGGGGACTAGCGGGACTCAGCACAGATACGCAGTATTTT
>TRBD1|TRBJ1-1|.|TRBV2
CASRRTGGHTEAFF
TGTGCCAGCAGAAGGACAGGGGGGCACACTGAAGCTTTCTTT
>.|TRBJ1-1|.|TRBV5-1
CASSLGTAGMNTEAFF
TGCGCCAGCAGCTTGGGGACCGCGGGGATGAACACTGAAGCTTTCTTT
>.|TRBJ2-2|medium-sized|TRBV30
CAWAEVAGELFF
TGTGCCTGGGCTGAGGTCGCCGGGGAGCTGTTTTTT
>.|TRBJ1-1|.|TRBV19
CASRAGWGTEAFF
TGTGCCAGCAGAGCAGGGTGGGGCACTGAAGCTTTCTTT
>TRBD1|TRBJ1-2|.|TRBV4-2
CASSSTGDRGYTF
TGTGCCAGCAGCTCGACAGGGGACCGAGGCTACACCTTC
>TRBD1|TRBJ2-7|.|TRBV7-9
CASRLTAQGAHEQYF
TGTGCCAGCAGGCTTACCGCACAGGGGGCGCACGAGCAGTACTTC
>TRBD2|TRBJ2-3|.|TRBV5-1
CASSSPAGTDTQYF
TGCGCCAGCAGCTCTCCAGCGGGAACTGATACGCAGTATTTT
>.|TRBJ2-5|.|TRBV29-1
CSACGPDETQYF
TGCAGCGCTTGTGGCCCCGACGAGACCCAGTACTTC
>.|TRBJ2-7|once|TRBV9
CASSAAPLDAPEFYEQYF
TGTGCCAGCAGCGCAGCGCCCCTTGACGCCCCAGAGTTCTACGAGCAGTACTTC
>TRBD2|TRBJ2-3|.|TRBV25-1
CASSGVAGSTDTQYF
TGTGCCAGCAGTGGGGTAGCGGGAAGCACAGATACGCAGTATTTT
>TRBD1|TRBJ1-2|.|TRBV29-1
CSVGTGVNYGYTF
TGCAGCGTGGGGACAGGGGTGAACTATGGCTACACCTTC
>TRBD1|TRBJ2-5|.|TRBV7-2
CASSSGQGGETQYF
TGTGCCAGCAGCTCTGGACAGGGCGGGGAGACCCAGTACTTC
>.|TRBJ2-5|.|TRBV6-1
CASSERALQETQYF
TGTGCCAGCAGTGAAAGGGCACTCCAAGAGACCCAGTACTTC
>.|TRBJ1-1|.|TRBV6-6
CASSYSTRDTEAFF
TGTGCCAGCAGTTACTCGACAAGGGATACTGAAGCTTTCTTT
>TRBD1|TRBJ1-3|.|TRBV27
CASSLDRGLNTIYF
TGTGCCAGCAGTTTAGACAGGGGGCTGAACACCATATATTTT
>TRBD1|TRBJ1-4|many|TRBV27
CASSPPGQGTTKLFF
TGTGCCAGCAGTCCACCGGGACAGGGGACTACAAAACTGTTTTTT
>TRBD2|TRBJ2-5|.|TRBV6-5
CASSYSGRAPEYF
TGTGCCAGCAGTTACTCGGGGAGGGCCCCTGAATACTTC
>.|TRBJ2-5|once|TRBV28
CASSFSQETQYF
TGTGCCAGCAGTTTTTCACAAGAGACCCAGTACTTC
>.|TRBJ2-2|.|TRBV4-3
CASSQDRPLGELFF
TGCGCCAGCAGCCAAGATCGACCCCTCGGGGAGCTGTTTTTT
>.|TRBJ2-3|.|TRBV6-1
CASSERGQGGKGTQYF
TGTGCCAGCAGTGAAAGAGGCCAGGGGGGAAAGGGCACGCAGTATTTT
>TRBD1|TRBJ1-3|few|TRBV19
CASRQGADGNTIYF
TGTGCCAGCCGACAGGGTGCAGATGGAAACACCATATATTTT
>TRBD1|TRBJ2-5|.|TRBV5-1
CASSNTGQGSVETQYF
TGCGCCAGCAGCAACACCGGACAGGGATCGGTAGAGACCCAGTACTTC
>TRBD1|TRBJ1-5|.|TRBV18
CASSQQGSNQPQHF
TGTGCCAGCTCACAACAGGGGAGTAATCAGCCCCAGCATTTT
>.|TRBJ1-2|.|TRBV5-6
CASSLGGLDGGYTF
TGTGCCAGCAGCTTGGGGGGGCTAGACGGTGGCTACACCTTC
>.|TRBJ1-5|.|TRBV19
CASSKRGYSNQPQHF
TGTGCCAGTAGTAAAAGGGGTTATAGCAATCAGCCCCAGCATTTT
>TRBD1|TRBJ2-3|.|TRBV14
CASSQDGGTGLTDTQYF
TGTGCCAGCAGCCAAGATGGGGGGACAGGGCTTACAGATACGCAGTATTTT
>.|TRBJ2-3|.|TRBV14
CASSRALEQYF
TGTGCCAGCAGCCGGGCTCTGGAGCAGTATTTT